This is a list of T cell receptor beta chains from one sample in a study of CD8 T cells in Susac syndrome. From the immunoSEQ multiplex PCR reads, TCRdb called clonotypes with MiXCR, one entry per CDR3 protein. The sample includes 120,000 or so distinct CDR3 sequences, roughly 94% seen only once; the top ten take about 0.29%. Sequencing was done on a sample of CD8+ T cells from PBMCs. The receptors originated from a human donor with Susac syndrome. Each CDR3 is given with its conserved first and last residue. Each record gives: clone size, V gene, J gene, D gene, CDR3 protein, CDR3 DNA. A D gene is named only where the DNA matches it firmly. Size is stated for part of the rows, as once, few or many counts, or as a class when the clone is expanded.

>.|TRBV20-1|TRBJ1-1|.
CSATQLNTEAFF
TGCAGTGCGACACAGCTGAACACTGAAGCTTTCTTT
>.|TRBV29-1|TRBJ1-2|.
CSVELPWDGYTF
TGCAGCGTTGAACTCCCATGGGATGGCTACACCTTC
>.|TRBV9|TRBJ1-1|.
CASSVGGGMNTEAFF
TGTGCCAGCAGCGTAGGCGGGGGCATGAACACTGAAGCTTTCTTT
>once|TRBV6-1|TRBJ2-6|.
CASSAEGALSGANVLTF
TGTGCCAGCAGTGCGGAGGGGGCACTCTCTGGGGCCAACGTCCTGACTTTC
>once|TRBV5-4|TRBJ2-1|TRBD2
CASSGSGGSSYNEQFF
TGTGCCAGCAGCGGTAGCGGGGGAAGCTCCTACAATGAGCAGTTCTTC
>.|TRBV24-1|TRBJ2-1|TRBD1
CATSDSRDRGTNEQFF
TGTGCCACCAGTGATTCCCGAGACAGGGGAACCAATGAGCAGTTCTTC
>.|TRBV29-1|TRBJ1-3|TRBD1
CSAGTGSGNTIYF
TGCAGCGCCGGGACAGGGAGCGGAAACACCATATATTTT
>.|TRBV11-2|TRBJ2-7|.
CASTTLSRRVADYYEQYF
TGTGCCAGCACCACCCTCAGCCGGAGGGTAGCGGACTACTACGAGCAGTACTTC
>once|TRBV4-3|TRBJ2-3|TRBD2
CASSHLTSGGPTDTQYF
TGCGCCAGCAGCCACCTGACTAGCGGGGGACCCACAGATACGCAGTATTTT
>.|TRBV29-1|TRBJ2-7|.
CSVVSYEQYF
TGCAGCGTTGTGAGTTACGAGCAGTACTTC
>once|TRBV12-3/TRBV12-4|TRBJ2-3|.
CASSSGWGESTDTQYF
TGTGCCAGCAGTTCCGGATGGGGGGAGAGCACAGATACGCAGTATTTT
>.|TRBV4-2|TRBJ1-2|TRBD1
CASSQEGQGEMFYGYTF
TGTGCCAGCAGCCAAGAGGGACAGGGGGAGATGTTCTATGGCTACACCTTC
>.|TRBV29-1|TRBJ1-1|.
CSVEESLDGGTEAFF
TGCAGCGTTGAAGAATCACTGGACGGGGGGACTGAAGCTTTCTTT
>.|TRBV23-1|TRBJ2-5|.
CASSQLGGPEAQETQYF
TGCGCCAGCAGTCAATTGGGTGGGCCCGAAGCCCAAGAGACCCAGTACTTC
>once|TRBV2|TRBJ1-5|.
CASSEAPKVNQPQHF
TGTGCCAGCAGTGAAGCCCCGAAGGTCAATCAGCCCCAGCATTTT
>once|TRBV29-1|TRBJ1-2|TRBD1
CSVEDALPKFAVTGHGYTF
TGCAGCGTTGAAGATGCCCTCCCGAAGTTCGCCGTGACAGGGCATGGCTACACCTTC
>.|TRBV6-6|TRBJ2-2|TRBD1
CASSSTGDTGELFF
TGTGCCAGCAGTTCTACAGGGGACACCGGGGAGCTGTTTTTT
>.|TRBV13|TRBJ2-7|TRBD1
CASSPQGARYEQYF
TGTGCCAGCAGCCCACAGGGGGCGCGGTACGAGCAGTACTTC
>.|TRBV20-1|TRBJ2-3|.
CSARDPPGGTDTQYF
TGCAGTGCTAGAGACCCCCCGGGGGGCACAGATACGCAGTATTTT
>.|TRBV5-1|TRBJ2-6|TRBD1
CASSGRDSSGANVLTF
TGCGCCAGCAGCGGCCGGGACAGCTCTGGGGCCAACGTCCTGACTTTC
>.|TRBV20-1|TRBJ2-3|.
CSAEVDGASGDTQYF
TGCAGTGCAGAAGTGGACGGCGCTTCGGGTGATACGCAGTATTTT
>.|TRBV11-1|TRBJ2-1|.
CASSLGSSAEQFF
TGTGCCAGCAGCTTAGGTTCCTCGGCGGAGCAGTTCTTC
>.|TRBV5-4|TRBJ1-2|.
CASRDGDVYGYTF
TGTGCCAGCAGAGACGGGGACGTGTATGGCTACACCTTC
>.|TRBV30|TRBJ2-7|.
CAWGTGTGSYEQYF
TGTGCCTGGGGAACCGGGACCGGGAGCTACGAGCAGTACTTC
>.|TRBV12-3/TRBV12-4|TRBJ2-1|.
CASSPQGPGEQFF
TGTGCCAGCAGCCCTCAGGGACCGGGGGAGCAGTTCTTC
>.|TRBV12-3/TRBV12-4|TRBJ2-1|.
CASSLAGALEFF
TGTGCCAGCAGTTTAGCCGGGGCCCTTGAGTTCTTC
>.|TRBV7-2|TRBJ2-1|TRBD2
CASSVSAGGLNEQFF
TGTGCCAGCAGCGTGTCAGCGGGGGGGCTAAATGAGCAGTTCTTC
>once|TRBV15|TRBJ1-2|.
CATSSPSGGYGYTF
TGTGCCACCAGCAGCCCAAGTGGGGGGTATGGCTACACCTTC
>.|TRBV9|TRBJ2-7|.
CASSLGGASVTYEQYF
TGTGCCAGCAGCTTAGGCGGGGCTTCCGTCACCTACGAGCAGTACTTC
>once|TRBV12-3/TRBV12-4|TRBJ1-1|.
CASSQEGYLGTEAFF
TGTGCCAGCAGTCAAGAGGGGTATTTGGGCACTGAAGCTTTCTTT
>.|TRBV15|TRBJ2-5|.
CATSSHPQETQYF
TGTGCCACCAGCAGCCATCCTCAAGAGACCCAGTACTTC
>.|TRBV6-6|TRBJ1-1|.
CASSWVKNTEAFF
TGTGCCAGCAGTTGGGTGAAGAACACTGAAGCTTTCTTT
>.|TRBV7-9|TRBJ2-5|.
CASSLVGGPETQYF
TGTGCCAGCAGCTTAGTCGGGGGGCCGGAGACCCAGTACTTC
>.|TRBV20-1|TRBJ2-7|.
CSASSTGDYEQYF
TGCAGTGCTAGTAGTACAGGAGACTACGAGCAGTACTTC
>.|TRBV9|TRBJ2-1|.
CASSVGFEQFF
TGTGCCAGCAGCGTAGGGTTTGAGCAGTTCTTC
>.|TRBV9|TRBJ2-1|TRBD2
CASSEGLAGVNEQFF
TGTGCCAGCAGCGAGGGACTAGCGGGGGTAAATGAGCAGTTCTTC
>few|TRBV27|TRBJ1-1|.
CASSEYRGTEAFF
TGTGCCAGCAGTGAATACCGAGGCACTGAAGCTTTCTTT
>.|TRBV25-1|TRBJ2-7|TRBD2
CASSESSGGYEQYF
TGTGCCAGCAGTGAGTCTAGCGGGGGTTACGAGCAGTACTTC
>.|TRBV5-6|TRBJ2-1|TRBD2
CASSLSGGAKVHEQFF
TGTGCCAGCAGTCTTAGCGGGGGGGCCAAAGTTCATGAGCAGTTCTTC
>.|TRBV20-1|TRBJ2-7|TRBD1
CSAQLQGYEQYF
TGCAGTGCACAGTTACAGGGGTACGAGCAGTACTTC
>.|TRBV4-1|TRBJ1-5|TRBD1
CASSRLTGLDQPQHF
TGCGCCAGCAGCCGATTGACAGGGTTGGATCAGCCCCAGCATTTT
>.|TRBV2|TRBJ2-5|TRBD2
CASSGASGMYQETQYF
TGTGCCAGCAGCGGTGCTAGCGGGATGTACCAAGAGACCCAGTACTTC
>.|TRBV29-1|TRBJ2-1|TRBD1
CSVTGGEGEQFF
TGCAGCGTTACAGGGGGCGAAGGCGAGCAGTTCTTC
>.|TRBV12-3/TRBV12-4|TRBJ2-7|TRBD2
CASSPGLAGGSEQYF
TGTGCCAGCAGTCCAGGACTAGCGGGGGGGAGTGAGCAGTACTTC
>.|TRBV5-1|TRBJ1-1|TRBD1
CASSLTGAVPYEAFF
TGCGCCAGCAGCTTAACAGGGGCCGTCCCCTATGAAGCTTTCTTT
>.|TRBV4-1|TRBJ1-2|.
CASSQDPADYYGYTF
TGCGCCAGCAGCCAAGACCCGGCGGATTACTATGGCTACACCTTC
>.|TRBV3-1|TRBJ2-3|.
CASSSETTDTQYF
TGTGCCAGCAGCAGCGAGACCACAGATACGCAGTATTTT
>.|TRBV6-5|TRBJ1-4|.
CASSYEGRVGEKLFF
TGTGCCAGCAGTTACGAGGGCAGGGTCGGTGAAAAACTGTTTTTT
>once|TRBV30|TRBJ1-2|.
CAWSRLYGYTF
TGTGCCTGGAGCAGACTCTATGGCTACACCTTC
>.|TRBV4-2|TRBJ2-7|TRBD1
CASSQEDRSTYEQYF
TGTGCCAGCAGCCAAGAGGACAGGTCGACCTACGAGCAGTACTTC
>.|TRBV5-4|TRBJ1-1|.
CASSDGWGAGTEAFF
TGTGCCAGCAGCGATGGGTGGGGTGCTGGGACTGAAGCTTTCTTT
>.|TRBV5-1|TRBJ1-1|.
CASSPNLNTEAFF
TGCGCCAGCAGTCCCAACCTTAACACTGAAGCTTTCTTT
>.|TRBV5-4|TRBJ2-1|TRBD1
CASSYTGGSYNEQFF
TGTGCCAGCAGCTACACAGGGGGGTCCTACAATGAGCAGTTCTTC
>.|TRBV7-3|TRBJ2-1|.
CASSPTGSVNEQFF
TGTGCCAGCAGCCCGACAGGCTCAGTCAATGAGCAGTTCTTC
>.|TRBV30|TRBJ1-3|.
CAWSVAGSISGNTIYF
TGTGCCTGGAGTGTAGCGGGTTCCATCTCTGGAAACACCATATATTTT
>.|TRBV7-9|TRBJ2-5|.
CASSLGEETQYF
TGTGCCAGCAGCTTAGGCGAGGAGACCCAGTACTTC
>.|TRBV13|TRBJ1-6|.
CASSLGTAQPHF
TGTGCCAGCAGCTTAGGGACGGCCCAACCCCACTTT